This is a list of T cell receptor beta chains from one sample in a study of radiotherapy plus CTLA-4 blockade in lung cancer. TCRdb keeps only in-frame clones here, not all; method: immunoSEQ multiplex PCR. This sample has under 90,000 clones; around 72% occur once, and the top ten carry about 14%. The sequenced sample was peripheral blood, obtained from a patient treated with radiotherapy plus ipilimumab. These receptors were collected from a human donor with non-small cell lung cancer that progressed on radiotherapy plus ipilimumab. Each CDR3 is given with its conserved first and last residue. D genes are given only for firm matches. Not all rows give a size; the values are once, few, many and, for expanded clones, a class.

d_gene | abundance | j_gene | v_gene | CDR3aa | CDR3nt
NA | few | TRBJ1-5 | TRBV7-6 | CASSLAGVEPQHF | TGTGCCAGCAGCTTAGCGGGGGTAGAGCCCCAGCATTTT
TRBD1 | NA | TRBJ2-2 | TRBV9 | CASSGTGGTGELFF | TGTGCCAGCAGCGGCACAGGGGGAACCGGGGAGCTGTTTTTT
TRBD2 | once | TRBJ2-1 | TRBV9 | CASSVGAGALSYNEQFF | TGTGCCAGCAGCGTAGGAGCGGGGGCCCTCTCCTACAATGAGCAGTTCTTC
NA | few | TRBJ1-5 | TRBV6-1 | CASSEQHSNQPQHF | TGTGCCAGCAGTGAACAGCATAGCAATCAGCCCCAGCATTTT
NA | NA | TRBJ1-5 | TRBV4-1 | CASSHGGSTGGLISYSNQPQHF | TGCGCCAGCAGCCACGGGGGATCTACAGGCGGCCTCATCTCGTATAGCAATCAGCCCCAGCATTTT
NA | NA | TRBJ2-1 | TRBV2 | CASSEATTRVSYNEQFF | TGTGCCAGCAGTGAAGCGACGACCCGGGTCTCCTACAATGAGCAGTTCTTC
NA | once | TRBJ2-1 | TRBV5-1 | CASSLDDSYNEQFF | TGCGCCAGCAGCCTCGATGACAGCTACAATGAGCAGTTCTTC
TRBD2 | NA | TRBJ2-2 | TRBV28 | CASSRTSGGILGELFF | TGTGCCAGCAGTCGGACTAGCGGGGGGATTTTAGGGGAGCTGTTTTTT
NA | NA | TRBJ1-5 | TRBV4-3 | CASSQVLGHSNQPQHF | TGCGCCAGCAGCCAAGTCTTAGGGCATAGCAATCAGCCCCAGCATTTT
TRBD1 | NA | TRBJ1-2 | TRBV6-1 | CASSDSGGYGYTF | TGTGCCAGCAGTGACTCAGGGGGCTATGGCTACACCTTC
NA | NA | TRBJ1-5 | TRBV28 | CASSPDSNQPQHF | TGTGCCAGCAGTCCCGACAGCAATCAGCCCCAGCATTTT
TRBD1 | NA | TRBJ2-7 | TRBV30 | CAWNAGQGPYEQYF | TGTGCCTGGAACGCGGGACAGGGACCTTACGAGCAGTACTTC
NA | NA | TRBJ1-3 | TRBV20-1 | CSASELNTIYF | TGCAGTGCTAGCGAACTCAACACCATATATTTT
NA | NA | TRBJ1-5 | TRBV19 | CASRDSGRPQHF | TGTGCCAGTCGGGACTCCGGGAGGCCCCAGCATTTT
NA | NA | TRBJ1-1 | TRBV7-2 | CASGSQVNTEAFF | TGTGCCAGCGGCTCACAGGTGAACACTGAAGCTTTCTTT
NA | NA | TRBJ2-6 | TRBV6-6 | CASSSALSGANVLTF | TGTGCCAGCAGTTCGGCACTCTCTGGGGCCAACGTCCTGACTTTC
NA | NA | TRBJ2-4 | TRBV5-6 | CASSLGDENIQYF | TGTGCCAGCAGCTTGGGGGATGAAAACATTCAGTACTTC
NA | NA | TRBJ1-1 | TRBV5-6 | CASSFTYRGGEAFF | TGTGCCAGCAGCTTTACTTATAGGGGCGGTGAAGCTTTCTTT
NA | NA | TRBJ2-1 | TRBV19 | CASSIGWRGRSPYNEQFF | TGTGCCAGTAGTATAGGATGGCGGGGTCGGAGCCCCTACAATGAGCAGTTCTTC
TRBD1 | NA | TRBJ1-4 | TRBV5-1 | CASSFNPGGNEKLFF | TGCGCCAGCAGCTTTAATCCAGGGGGCAATGAAAAACTGTTTTTT
NA | NA | TRBJ2-1 | TRBV7-2 | CASSLVAGAGNEQFF | TGTGCCAGCAGCTTAGTTGCCGGGGCGGGGAATGAGCAGTTCTTC
NA | NA | TRBJ1-6 | TRBV4-2 | CASSQTTGGNSPLHF | TGTGCCAGCAGCCAAACGACGGGTGGGAATTCACCCCTCCACTTT
NA | NA | TRBJ1-5 | TRBV6-6 | CASSYSHRSNQPQHF | TGTGCCAGCAGTTACTCGCACAGGAGCAATCAGCCCCAGCATTTT
TRBD1 | NA | TRBJ2-7 | TRBV7-2 | CASSVVSGGYEQYF | TGTGCCAGCAGCGTCGTATCAGGGGGCTACGAGCAGTACTTC
TRBD1 | NA | TRBJ1-1 | TRBV7-9 | CASSHDRGGNTEAFF | TGTGCCAGCAGCCATGACAGGGGGGGAAACACTGAAGCTTTCTTT
NA | NA | TRBJ2-7 | TRBV28 | CASSPDGGNVKLWLTTYEQYF | TGTGCCAGCAGTCCGGATGGGGGAAACGTTAAACTATGGTTAACAACCTACGAGCAGTACTTC
NA | NA | TRBJ1-2 | TRBV30 | CAWSVVSWAANYGYTF | TGTGCCTGGAGTGTGGTCTCTTGGGCCGCTAACTATGGCTACACCTTC
TRBD1 | NA | TRBJ1-1 | TRBV7-9 | CASRSDRGGGAFF | TGTGCCAGCAGAAGTGACAGGGGGGGCGGAGCTTTCTTT
TRBD2 | NA | TRBJ2-5 | TRBV9 | CASSVGRLARQETQYF | TGTGCCAGCAGCGTAGGCCGACTAGCGCGTCAAGAGACCCAGTACTTC
NA | few | TRBJ2-7 | TRBV25-1 | CASGGGSEQYF | TGTGCCAGCGGCGGAGGGAGTGAGCAGTACTTC
NA | once | TRBJ1-4 | TRBV6-5 | CASSYSTNEKLFF | TGTGCCAGCAGTTACTCGACTAATGAAAAACTGTTTTTT
NA | few | TRBJ1-6 | TRBV18 | CASSPGVWGLNSPLHF | TGTGCCAGCTCACCAGGGGTTTGGGGCCTTAATTCACCCCTCCACTTT
NA | NA | TRBJ1-5 | TRBV28 | CASSLGGSLEPQHF | TGTGCCAGCAGTTTAGGGGGATCCCTCGAGCCCCAGCATTTT
NA | once | TRBJ2-5 | TRBV25-1 | CASREGGKTQYF | TGTGCCAGCAGGGAGGGGGGAAAGACCCAGTACTTC
NA | NA | TRBJ2-3 | TRBV5-1 | CASSLTTDTQYF | TGCGCCAGCAGCCTCACCACAGATACGCAGTATTTT
NA | NA | TRBJ1-5 | TRBV19 | CASSMSTAALNQPQHF | TGTGCCAGTAGTATGTCTACGGCAGCTCTAAATCAGCCCCAGCATTTT
NA | few | TRBJ1-2 | TRBV9 | CASSVGRDLYF | TGTGCCAGCAGCGTAGGACGGGATTTATACTTC
NA | once | TRBJ2-3 | TRBV5-1 | CASSQAMLTDTQYF | TGCGCCAGCAGCCAAGCGATGTTAACAGATACGCAGTATTTT
TRBD1 | NA | TRBJ1-2 | TRBV10-3 | CAITRGTGVSMGGYTF | TGTGCCATCACTAGAGGGACAGGGGTTTCGATGGGAGGCTACACCTTC
TRBD1 | NA | TRBJ2-5 | TRBV7-2 | CASSLAAGGGQETQYF | TGTGCCAGCAGCTTAGCGGCAGGGGGCGGACAAGAGACCCAGTACTTC
NA | many | TRBJ2-3 | TRBV14 | CASSQAPMGASTDTQYF | TGTGCCAGCAGCCAAGCCCCTATGGGGGCTAGCACAGATACGCAGTATTTT
TRBD1 | NA | TRBJ1-1 | TRBV5-4 | CASSRMGQGNTEAFF | TGTGCCAGCAGCCGCATGGGACAGGGGAACACTGAAGCTTTCTTT
NA | NA | TRBJ2-6 | TRBV9 | CASSVSERQANVLTF | TGTGCCAGCAGCGTATCGGAGCGTCAGGCCAACGTCCTGACTTTC
NA | NA | TRBJ2-3 | TRBV2 | CASSEGWPSTDTQYF | TGTGCCAGCAGTGAAGGCTGGCCTAGCACAGATACGCAGTATTTT
NA | NA | TRBJ2-7 | TRBV11-2 | CASSLEGSTEQYF | TGTGCCAGCAGCTTAGAAGGGTCCACCGAGCAGTACTTC
NA | NA | TRBJ1-1 | TRBV19 | CASTSIGEAFF | TGTGCCAGTACCTCTATCGGTGAAGCTTTCTTT
TRBD2 | NA | TRBJ2-5 | TRBV27 | CASSPQGLAWETQYF | TGTGCCAGCAGTCCCCAAGGACTAGCGTGGGAGACCCAGTACTTC
NA | few | TRBJ1-4 | TRBV28 | CASSLGYESEKLFF | TGTGCCAGCAGTTTAGGGTATGAAAGTGAAAAACTGTTTTTT
NA | few | TRBJ2-2 | TRBV7-9 | CASTAPGTAGTGELFF | TGTGCCAGCACCGCACCCGGGACCGCCGGGACCGGGGAGCTGTTTTTT
NA | NA | TRBJ2-3 | TRBV6-5 | CASSTGGSDTQYF | TGTGCCAGCAGCACGGGCGGCTCGGATACGCAGTATTTT
NA | NA | TRBJ2-5 | TRBV4-2 | CASSQDLGAGETQYF | TGTGCCAGCAGCCAAGATCTGGGGGCGGGGGAGACCCAGTACTTC
NA | once | TRBJ2-7 | TRBV27 | CASSPILPPDEQYF | TGTGCCAGCAGTCCAATCCTCCCTCCTGACGAGCAGTACTTC